The 26 T cell receptor beta chains given below trace back to one sample, sequenced in a study of T cell responses to AZD1222 COVID-19 vaccine. Assay used: immunoSEQ multiplex PCR; TCRdb lists only in-frame clones, some missing. The repertoire holds 150,000 to 200,000 clones, with approximately 91% as singletons. The sequencing here drew on peripheral blood, taken 28 days after the second AZD1222 dose. All receptors derive from an adult who received the AZD1222 COVID-19 vaccine.

The chain carries TRBV7-8 and TRBJ1-1, with no clear D. Trimming removed 1 base at V and 1 base at J, with 4 bases between. The CDR3 covers 13 residues. In germline, CDR1 is SGHVS, CDR2 FQNEAQ. In nucleotides, the CDR3 is TGTGCCAGCAGCTTAGTTGAGAACACTGAAGCTTTCTTT. Its translation: CASSLVENTEAFF.

The chain combines TRBV19 with TRBJ1-4; D possibly corresponds to TRBD1 (5 bases). Trimming took off 3 bases at V and 4 bases at J, with 9 bases between the two ends. There are 14 residues in the CDR3. CDR1 is LNHDA, CDR2 SQIVND, per germline (reference sequence). CDR3 DNA sequence: TGTGCCAGTAGTATGGGCAGGGATAATGAAAAACTGTTTTTT. Its protein is CASSMGRDNEKLFF.

The V call is TRBV7-9, the J call TRBJ1-2, with TRBD1 identical over 10 bases. From germline, CDR1 is SEHNR and CDR2 FQNEAQ (reference sequence). The CDR3 extends over 15 amino acids. V dropped 1 base and J dropped 7; count of bases not matched to a gene: 6. The CDR3 reads CASSLVVDRGTGYTF. CDR3 DNA: TGTGCCAGCAGCTTAGTTGTGGACAGGGGGACTGGCTACACCTTC.

The genes are TRBV19 and TRBJ2-4; D uncertain. The CDR3 has 14 amino acids. From germline, CDR1 is LNHDA and CDR2 SQIVND (reference sequence). The V and J ends lost 0 bases and 9 bases respectively, with 12 bases between them. CDR3 sequence (DNA): TGTGCCAGTAGTATAGATAGGCCCCCAGGCATTCAGTACTTC. Protein product: CASSIDRPPGIQYF.

The genes are TRBV7-9 and TRBJ2-1, with D perhaps matching TRBD2 (5 bases). This CDR3 has 13 residues. V dropped 0 bases and J dropped 12 bases, with 12 bases sitting between them. CDR1 and CDR2 from the germline V gene are SEHNR and FQNEAQ (reference sequence). In nucleotides, the CDR3 is TGTGCCAGCAGCTTAGCGTTGGGAGATCGGCAGTTCTTC. It specifies CASSLALGDRQFF.

The chain is built from TRBV19 and TRBJ1-6; D is unresolved. V lost 2 bases to trimming and J lost 0 bases, with 8 bases between them. Germline CDR1 and CDR2: LNHDA and SQIVND (reference sequence). The CDR3 consists of 16 residues. The CDR3 DNA follows: TGTGCCAGTAGTATACGGCCGAGCTCCTATAATTCACCCCTCCACTTT. Its protein product is CASSIRPSSYNSPLHF.

The rearrangement uses TRBV4-3 and TRBJ2-3, with D perhaps matching TRBD1 (5 bases). The CDR3 contains 15 residues. Germline V gives CDR1 LGHNA, CDR2 YSLEER. Between the trimmed V and J ends, which lost 0 bases and 1 base, there was a span of 8 bases. The chain's CDR3 is CASSQDLGGTDTQYF. The CDR3 nucleotides read TGCGCCAGCAGCCAAGATTTAGGGGGCACAGATACGCAGTATTTT.

The chain recombines TRBV7-8 with TRBJ1-1; no reliable D call. Trimming took 5 bases from V and 1 from J, leaving 8 bases between them. This CDR3 contains 13 residues. Germline-derived CDR1 and CDR2 are SGHVS and FQNEAQ. CDR3 amino acids: CASSVLENTEAFF. CDR3 bases: TGTGCCAGCAGCGTCTTGGAGAACACTGAAGCTTTCTTT.

The chain employs TRBV11-1 and TRBJ1-3, with D maybe TRBD1 (5 bases). The CDR3 length is 16 residues. Germline V gives CDR1 SGHAT, CDR2 FQDESV (reference sequence). Deletions cut 5 bases from V and 0 bases from J, with 14 bases between. DNA of the CDR3: TGTGCCAGCAGCGAGGGACGGACGTACTCTGGAAACACCATATATTTT. Its protein is CASSEGRTYSGNTIYF.

V is TRBV7-9 and J is TRBJ2-7, with 8 bases matching TRBD1. The germline V gene has CDR1 SEHNR and CDR2 FQNEAQ (reference sequence). V shed 0 bases and J 0 bases; nucleotides not matched to a gene: 7. The CDR3 is made up of 17 amino acids. The CDR3 nucleotides are TGTGCCAGCAGCTTAGCCCGACAGGGGATTACCTCCTACGAGCAGTACTTC. Translation gives CASSLARQGITSYEQYF.

This clone was seen a single time. This chain's CDR3 is CAIADRAGGPTDTQYF. In DNA, the CDR3 is TGCGCCATCGCGGACCGAGCGGGAGGGCCCACAGATACGCAGTATTTT. The V and J genes are TRBV5-1 and TRBJ2-3; 10 nucleotides align to TRBD2. The CDR3 length is 16 residues. The V segment lost 9 bases and the J segment 2 bases; nucleotides outside the gene matches: 12. CDR1 and CDR2 (germline): SGHRS, YFSETQ. Full variable domain (missing parts from reference TRBV5-1 and TRBJ2-3): KAGVTQTPRYLIKTRGQQVTLSCSPISGHRSVSWYQQTPGQGLQFLFEYFSETQRNKGNFPGRFSGRQFSNSRSEMNVSTLELGDSALYLCAIADRAGGPTDTQYFGPGTRLTVL.

This sequence joins TRBV18 and TRBJ1-6; D not certain. Germline values: CDR1 KGHSH, CDR2 LQKENI. The CDR3 spans 12 residues. The V end lost 0 bases, the J end lost 10 bases, and 4 bases lay between the germline ends. The CDR3 spells CASSPPSSPLHF. CDR3 nucleotides: TGTGCCAGCTCACCACCCTCCTCACCCCTCCACTTT.

The V gene is TRBV6-5, the J gene TRBJ1-4; no definite D call. Germline V gives CDR1 MNHEY, CDR2 SVGAGI. Trimming took 6 bases from V and 5 from J, leaving 13 bases between them. The CDR3 runs 14 residues. The CDR3 here is CASSLNGENEKLFF. The CDR3 DNA reads TGTGCCAGCAGCCTAAACGGGGAGAATGAAAAACTGTTTTTT.

The rearrangement joins TRBV19 to TRBJ1-4, with 8 bases fitting TRBD1. Germline V gives CDR1 LNHDA, CDR2 SQIVND (reference sequence). This CDR3 contains 15 residues. Trimming removed 3 bases from V and 6 bases from J; junction bases left unmatched: 6. CDR3 sequence: CASSISRGRDEKLFF. CDR3 nucleotides: TGTGCCAGTAGTATTTCCAGGGGGCGCGATGAAAAACTGTTTTTT.

The rearrangement uses TRBV3-1 (or the pseudogene TRBV3-2) and TRBJ2-5; 9 bases are a match to TRBD1. CDR3 size: 14 residues. Germline V CDR1 and CDR2: LGHDT, YNNKEL (reference sequence). After removal of 4 bases from V and 5 bases from J, the junction contained 5 bases not matched to a gene. CDR3 protein: CASSPTGGTETQYF. The CDR3 nucleotides are TGTGCCAGCAGCCCGACAGGGGGGACGGAGACCCAGTACTTC.

V gene TRBV6-5 combines with J gene TRBJ1-1; D unresolved. V lost 0 bases and J lost 2, with 13 bases in between. Looked up from germline, CDR1 is MNHEY and CDR2 is SVGAGI. CDR3 size: 16 residues. CDR3 loop: CASSYSKASFNTEAFF. The CDR3 region has the DNA TGTGCCAGCAGTTACTCTAAGGCATCCTTTAACACTGAAGCTTTCTTT.

The chain combines TRBV5-1 with TRBJ1-2; D is unresolved. This CDR3 contains 12 residues. Germline lookup yields CDR1 SGHRS and CDR2 YFSETQ. The germline V and J ends were trimmed by 5 bases and 1 base, with 6 bases remaining between them. CDR3 protein: CASRSDNYGYTF. Written as DNA, the CDR3 is TGCGCCAGCAGATCCGATAACTATGGCTACACCTTC. The whole variable domain, filled in from reference TRBV5-1 and TRBJ1-2, reads KAGVTQTPRYLIKTRGQQVTLSCSPISGHRSVSWYQQTPGQGLQFLFEYFSETQRNKGNFPGRFSGRQFSNSRSEMNVSTLELGDSALYLCASRSDNYGYTFGSGTRLTVV.

Notes on this clone: The junction departs from germline at one end; a sequencing error may be responsible. The chain combines TRBV27 with TRBJ1-2, with D maybe TRBD1 (6 bases). The CDR3 spans 11 residues. Germline V lookup: CDR1 MNHEY, CDR2 SMNVEV (reference sequence). The CDR3 DNA follows: TGTGCCAGCAGCCCGGGACACCTCTCGAGCTTC. Its translation: CASSPGHLSSF.

This clone was counted once. The V call is TRBV7-9, the J call TRBJ1-1; the D gene is possibly TRBD1 (5 bases). V was cut by 5 bases and J by 3 bases, with 10 bases left in between. This CDR3 region has 13 residues. Germline lookup yields CDR1 SEHNR and CDR2 FQNEAQ (reference sequence). CDR3 amino acids: CASSLGEDTEAFF. Here the CDR3 DNA reads TGTGCCAGCAGCCTAGGGGAGGACACTGAAGCTTTCTTT. Together with reference TRBV7-9 and TRBJ1-1, the CDR3 gives the full variable domain: DTGVSQNPRHKITKRGQNVTFRCDPISEHNRLYWYRQTLGQGPEFLTYFQNEAQLEKSRLLSDRFSAERPKGSFSTLEIQRTEQGDSAMYLCASSLGEDTEAFFGQGTRLTVV.

This clone was found once. The chain is built from TRBV9 and TRBJ2-2, with 10 bases lining up with TRBD2. Germline V gene lookup returns CDR1 SGDLS and CDR2 YYNGEE. V was clipped by 2 bases and J by 3 bases; unmatched bases: 1. The CDR3 covers 15 residues. Here the CDR3 reads CASSVGLADTGELFF. CDR3 nucleotide sequence: TGTGCCAGCAGCGTCGGACTAGCGGACACCGGGGAGCTGTTTTTT.

This clone was counted once. V and J are TRBV12-5 and TRBJ1-5, with a tentative D call TRBD1 (5 bases). Germline V lookup: CDR1 LGHNT, CDR2 FRNRAP. The CDR3 runs to 14 residues. The V gene lost 1 base and the J gene lost 9 bases, with 13 bases spanning the gap. The CDR3 loop is CASGLGGPGRPQHF. In DNA form, the CDR3 reads TGTGCTAGTGGTTTGGGGGGACCGGGGAGGCCCCAGCATTTT.

The chain combines TRBV11-2 with TRBJ1-5; 8 bases line up with TRBD1. This CDR3 is built from 13 residues. Germline V CDR1 and CDR2: SGHAT, FQNNGV. Unmatched junction bases numbered 3, after V lost 5 bases and J lost 6 bases. The CDR3 sequence is CASSPDRAQPQHF. The CDR3 DNA reads TGTGCCAGCAGCCCGGACAGGGCTCAGCCCCAGCATTTT.

This clone was picked up one time. The V gene is TRBV28, the J gene TRBJ2-3; tentatively, D is TRBD2 (5 bases). CDR3 length equals 14 residues. Trimming stripped 2 bases from V and 14 bases from J, with 20 bases between. From germline, CDR1 is MDHEN and CDR2 SYDVKM. CDR3 region: CASSLGQTRAGRYF. CDR3 nucleotide sequence: TGTGCCAGCAGTTTAGGGCAGACCCGGGCGGGCCGGTATTTT.

The genes are TRBV9 and TRBJ1-4; TRBD1 agrees at 8 bases. The length of the CDR3 is 14 residues. V was pared by 6 bases and J by 8 bases, with 9 bases of the junction left unmatched. Germline V gives CDR1 SGDLS, CDR2 YYNGEE. CDR3 nucleotides: TGTGCCAGCAATCCAGACAGGGGTAGCGAAAAACTGTTTTTT. Translating it yields CASNPDRGSEKLFF.

This clone showed up just once. The chain links TRBV19 to TRBJ1-1, with 9 bases lining up with TRBD1. The trim removed 4 bases at V and 3 bases at J, leaving 3 bases unmatched. The CDR3 covers 14 residues. Looked up from germline, CDR1 is LNHDA and CDR2 is SQIVND (reference sequence). The chain's CDR3 is CASSSGQGHTEAFF. The CDR3 nucleotides read TGTGCCAGTAGTAGCGGACAGGGGCACACTGAAGCTTTCTTT.

The chain links TRBV7-2 to TRBJ1-5; unclear D gene. Trimming left V 3 bases short and J 0 bases short, with 6 bases between. This CDR3 spans 14 amino acids. From germline, CDR1 is SGHTA and CDR2 FQGNSA. Here the CDR3 reads CASSFQVSNQPQHF. CDR3 coding DNA: TGTGCCAGCAGCTTCCAGGTTAGCAATCAGCCCCAGCATTTT.